One and the same sample provided the 31 T cell receptor beta chains below, sequenced in a study of shared clonotypes between healthy human individuals. Assay used: immunoSEQ multiplex PCR; TCRdb lists only in-frame clones, some missing. Among some 2,500,000 clones listed, approximately 94% were seen once. What was sequenced was naive CD4+ T cells from PBMCs. Subset noted: CD45RA+ positively selected. The receptors shown here come from a man aged 18 to 29 in good health. Some clones in this sample may be carry-over from other donors' samples.

This chain connects TRBV18 to TRBJ2-3, with unresolved D. The CDR3 sequence is 12 residues long. Per germline, CDR1 KGHSH and CDR2 LQKENI. V was pared by 3 bases and J by 4 bases, with 5 bases between. CDR3 in amino acids: CASSPIADTQYF. In DNA form, the CDR3 reads TGTGCCAGCTCACCTATCGCAGATACGCAGTATTTT.

The genes are TRBV28 and TRBJ1-6, with 7 positions matching TRBD1. This CDR3 has 18 residues. Germline V CDR1 and CDR2: MDHEN, SYDVKM. V lost 9 bases and J lost 0; bases outside the gene matches: 14. This CDR3 reads CARTGRGGSSSYNSPLHF. In DNA, the CDR3 is TGTGCCAGGACAGGGAGAGGGGGTTCAAGCTCCTATAATTCACCCCTCCACTTT.

The chain is built from TRBV19 and TRBJ2-7; D remains unclear. The V end was cut by 3 bases, the J end by 6 bases, with 9 bases between. The CDR3 sequence is 12 residues long. Germline-derived CDR1 and CDR2 are LNHDA and SQIVND (reference sequence). The DNA of the CDR3 is TGTGCCAGTAGTATCTCGGAAACCGAGCAGTACTTC. Residues: CASSISETEQYF.

The V gene is TRBV5-6, the J gene TRBJ2-2; D gene unclear. V was pared by 5 bases and J by 6 bases, with 11 bases between. CDR3 size: 13 residues. Germline V gene data show CDR1 as SGHDT and CDR2 as YYEEEE. CDR3 in DNA: TGTGCCAGCAGACGCGTGGTCCCCGGGGAGCTGTTTTTT. Protein product: CASRRVVPGELFF. Full variable domain (remainder filled in from reference TRBV5-6 and TRBJ2-2): DAGVTQSPTHLIKTRGQQVTLRCSPKSGHDTVSWYQQALGQGPQFIFQYYEEEERQRGNFPDRFSGHQFPNYSSELNVNALLLGDSALYLCASRRVVPGELFFGEGSRLTVL.

The rearrangement joins TRBV7-6 to TRBJ2-7; the D gene is possibly TRBD2 (6 bases). Trimming stripped 5 bases from V and 5 bases from J, with 13 bases between. The germline gives CDR1 SGHVS, CDR2 FNYEAQ. The CDR3 runs to 13 residues. In DNA, the CDR3 is TGTGCCAGCAGCCCTCGTTCGGGGGACGAGCAGTACTTC. Amino acids: CASSPRSGDEQYF.

This clone showed up just a few times. Other DNA sequences within the sample encode an identical CDR3. V gene TRBV5-1 combines with J gene TRBJ1-1, with D uncertain. The CDR3 spans 14 residues. Trimming removed 0 bases from V and 0 bases from J, with 6 bases in between. Germline V gene lookup returns CDR1 SGHRS and CDR2 YFSETQ. The CDR3 region is CASSLAQLNTEAFF. In DNA, the CDR3 is TGCGCCAGCAGCTTGGCCCAGCTGAACACTGAAGCTTTCTTT.

Note on this clone: Other DNA sequences in the same sample also yield this CDR3. This chain links TRBV19 with TRBJ1-1; 8 nucleotides line up with TRBD1. The V and J ends lost 6 bases and 4 bases, in that order; junction bases with no gene match: 4. The V gene's germline CDR1 is LNHDA and CDR2 SQIVND (reference sequence). The CDR3 sequence is 13 residues long. The CDR3 DNA is TGTGCCAGTAGCCAGGGGGCCGGCACTGAAGCTTTCTTT. Translating gives CASSQGAGTEAFF.

This clone came up once. The chain combines TRBV11-2 with TRBJ2-1; D unclear. This CDR3 is built from 14 residues. V was clipped by 1 base and J by 1 base, with 5 bases between them. CDR1 is SGHAT and CDR2 is FQNNGV in the germline V gene. The CDR3 coding sequence is TGTGCCAGCAGCTTAGTATGGTCCTACAATGAGCAGTTCTTC. This codes for CASSLVWSYNEQFF.

The chain uses TRBV6-5 and TRBJ1-1, with 7 bases identical to TRBD1. Trimming at V came to 1 base and at J to 5 bases, leaving 7 bases not matched to a gene. The CDR3 loop spans 15 amino acids. Germline V gene data show CDR1 as MNHEY and CDR2 as SVGAGI. The CDR3 DNA follows: TGTGCCAGCAGTTACTGGACAGGAGGGGGAACTGAAGCTTTCTTT. Amino acid sequence: CASSYWTGGGTEAFF.

CDR3 coding DNA: TGCAGCGTTTTTAGCGGGAGGGCCGGGGAGACCCAGTACTTC. This encodes CSVFSGRAGETQYF. The V gene is TRBV29-1, the J gene TRBJ2-5, with TRBD2 identical over 11 bases. This CDR3 has 14 residues. Germline lookup yields CDR1 SQVTM and CDR2 ANQGSEA. V gave up 5 bases and J gave up 5 bases; unmatched junction bases: 7.

The gene calls are TRBV5-1 and TRBJ2-1; TRBD2 agrees at 7 bases. CDR3 length: 18 amino acids. The V segment lost 1 base and the J segment 1 base; nucleotides outside the gene matches: 11. CDR1 and CDR2 (germline): SGHRS, YFSETQ. CDR3 sequence (DNA): TGCGCCAGCAGCTTGTCTAGCGGATCCGGAGGGTCCTACAATGAGCAGTTCTTC. Translation gives CASSLSSGSGGSYNEQFF. Based on the CDR3 plus reference TRBV5-1 and TRBJ2-1, the full variable domain is KAGVTQTPRYLIKTRGQQVTLSCSPISGHRSVSWYQQTPGQGLQFLFEYFSETQRNKGNFPGRFSGRQFSNSRSEMNVSTLELGDSALYLCASSLSSGSGGSYNEQFFGPGTRLTVL.

The chain recombines TRBV14 with TRBJ2-5; possibly TRBD1 or TRBD2 for D (5 bases each). CDR1 is SGHDN and CDR2 is FVKESK in the germline V gene. CDR3 length: 13 amino acids. V lost 1 base to trimming and J lost 8 bases, with 11 bases between them. CDR3 sequence reads: CASSQGLGVTQYF. The CDR3 DNA is TGTGCCAGCAGCCAAGGACTGGGGGTTACCCAGTACTTC.

The chain has TRBV6-5 and TRBJ1-2; D not resolved. The CDR3 totals 13 residues. Per the germline V gene, CDR1 is MNHEY and CDR2 is SVGAGI. V lost 0 bases, J lost 5 bases, and 7 bases lay in between. The CDR3, as DNA: TGTGCCAGCAGTTACTCGAAGTTGTATGGCTACACCTTC. Its translation: CASSYSKLYGYTF.

This chain uses TRBV4-2 with TRBJ1-3, with TRBD1 identical over 8 bases. The CDR3 spans 15 residues. Per the germline V gene, CDR1 is LGHNA and CDR2 is YNFKEQ. The V segment lost 0 bases and the J segment 4 bases; nucleotides outside the gene matches: 2. CDR3 loop: CASSQDRQGGNTIYF. The CDR3 coding sequence is TGTGCCAGCAGCCAAGATCGACAGGGGGGAAACACCATATATTTT.

The chain joins TRBV5-1 to TRBJ1-4; tentatively, D is TRBD1 (6 bases). This CDR3 region has 14 residues. Germline CDR1 and CDR2: SGHRS and YFSETQ. V shed 3 bases and J shed 4 bases, with 10 bases lying between them. The CDR3 DNA is TGCGCCAGCAGCTCACAGGGTTTTAATGAAAAACTGTTTTTT. It is translated as CASSSQGFNEKLFF.

V gene TRBV7-2 combines with J gene TRBJ2-7, with 9 nucleotides matching TRBD2. Germline trimming cut 4 bases from V and 3 bases from J; bases unmatched to any gene: 4. CDR1 and CDR2 from the germline V gene are SGHTA and FQGNSA. This CDR3 comprises 14 residues. CDR3 bases: TGTGCCAGCAGCTCAAATAGCGGGAGCTACGAGCAGTACTTC. Translating gives CASSSNSGSYEQYF.

This clone was detected only once. V and J are TRBV9 and TRBJ1-5, with D uncertain. Germline CDR1 SGDLS, CDR2 YYNGEE. The CDR3 sequence is 17 residues long. V lost 0 bases and J 0 bases, leaving 13 bases between the germline ends. CDR3 sequence (DNA): TGTGCCAGCAGCGTAGCTGCAGGCCCCTATAGCAATCAGCCCCAGCATTTT. Translation: CASSVAAGPYSNQPQHF.

This chain connects TRBV5-1 to TRBJ2-3, with 9 positions matching TRBD2. Germline assignment: CDR1 SGHRS and CDR2 YFSETQ. This CDR3 comprises 18 residues. Trimming at V came to 0 bases and at J to 3 bases, leaving 11 bases not matched to a gene. The CDR3 reads CASSLVGLAGSSTDTQYF. The CDR3 nucleotides are TGCGCCAGCAGCTTGGTTGGGCTAGCGGGAAGTTCAACAGATACGCAGTATTTT.

The chain carries TRBV7-6 and TRBJ1-4, with D unclear. Germline V lookup: CDR1 SGHVS, CDR2 FNYEAQ. There are 14 residues in the CDR3. V lost 4 bases and J 7 bases, leaving 13 bases between the germline ends. The CDR3, as DNA: TGTGCCAGCAGCTCCTTTGAGGAGGGTGAAAAACTGTTTTTT. This gives the protein CASSSFEEGEKLFF.

The chain combines TRBV5-8 with TRBJ2-2, with TRBD2 identical over 8 bases. V lost 3 bases to trimming and J lost 4 bases; unmatched junction nucleotides: 8. Looked up from germline, CDR1 is SGHTS and CDR2 is YDEGEE. The CDR3 is 16 residues long. CDR3 sequence (DNA): TGTGCCAGCAGCTCTCATAGCGGGATTAGCACCGGGGAGCTGTTTTTT. This encodes CASSSHSGISTGELFF.

This clone was recorded a few times. V usage is TRBV9 and J usage is TRBJ1-4; the D gene is possibly TRBD1 (5 bases). This CDR3 has 11 residues. V was trimmed by 7 bases and J by 10 bases, leaving 11 bases between them. Germline assignment: CDR1 SGDLS and CDR2 YYNGEE. For the CDR3, the DNA is TGTGCCAGCCTGGGGGAGGGAAAACTGTTTTTT. Translated: CASLGEGKLFF.

This clone was detected a few times. The rearrangement links TRBV2 to TRBJ1-2; no reliable D call. Germline V lookup: CDR1 SNHLY, CDR2 FYNNEI. Trimming stripped 7 bases from V and 8 bases from J, with 11 bases between. This CDR3 is 11 amino acids long. The CDR3 DNA is TGTGCCAGCACCCGGGAATACGGCTACACCTTC. Translation gives CASTREYGYTF.

The CDR3 reads CASSTLGGSERIYEQYF. CDR3 DNA: TGTGCCAGTAGTACCCTTGGGGGCTCGGAAAGGATCTACGAGCAGTACTTC. This rearrangement joins TRBV19 to TRBJ2-7; tentative D call: TRBD1 (6 bases). CDR3 length: 17 residues. CDR1 is LNHDA, CDR2 SQIVND, per germline (reference sequence). The V end was cut by 4 bases, the J end by 3 bases, with 22 bases between.

As for this clone: Different DNA sequences within this sample yield the same CDR3. This chain connects TRBV5-1 to TRBJ1-1, with D maybe TRBD1 (5 bases). The ends were cut back, 2 bases at V and 5 bases at J, with 13 bases in the middle. Germline-derived CDR1 and CDR2 are SGHRS and YFSETQ. The CDR3 has 14 residues. The DNA of the CDR3 is TGCGCCAGCAGCTTAGGTGGGGCGGGGACTGAAGCTTTCTTT. It codes for CASSLGGAGTEAFF.

The chain combines TRBV28 with TRBJ2-7, with D perhaps TRBD2 (6 bases). V shed 8 bases and J shed 0 bases, with 17 bases lying between them. CDR3 length: 15 amino acids. Germline-derived CDR1 and CDR2 are MDHEN and SYDVKM. The CDR3 sequence: CASGGAGKSSYEQYF. The CDR3 bases are TGTGCCAGCGGAGGGGCGGGAAAAAGCTCCTACGAGCAGTACTTC. Together with reference TRBV28 and TRBJ2-7, the CDR3 gives the full variable domain: DVKVTQSSRYLVKRTGEKVFLECVQDMDHENMFWYRQDPGLGLRLIYFSYDVKMKEKGDIPEGYSVSREKKERFSLILESASTNQTSMYLCASGGAGKSSYEQYFGPGTRLTVT.

J is TRBJ1-4 and V is TRBV10-2; 7 bases map to TRBD1. Trimming at V came to 4 bases and at J to 5 bases, leaving 4 bases not matched to a gene. This CDR3 spans 14 amino acids. CDR1 is WSHSY, CDR2 SAAADI, per germline. This CDR3 reads CASSGGQQNEKLFF. The CDR3 DNA reads as TGCGCCAGCAGTGGGGGACAGCAAAATGAAAAACTGTTTTTT.

This chain joins TRBV6-5 and TRBJ2-3; TRBD1 aligns across 9 bases. V lost 7 bases and J lost 5; bases outside the gene matches: 7. This CDR3 is built from 14 residues. Germline V gives CDR1 MNHEY, CDR2 SVGAGI. The CDR3 sequence: CASTPGQGVDTQYF. CDR3 in DNA: TGTGCCAGCACCCCGGGACAGGGTGTAGATACGCAGTATTTT.

The rearrangement links TRBV7-9 to TRBJ2-2, with 8 nucleotides matching TRBD1. The CDR3 is 15 amino acids. Germline CDR1 is SEHNR and CDR2 is FQNEAQ (reference sequence). After removal of 5 bases from V and 1 base from J, the junction contained 3 bases not matched to a gene. CDR3 loop: CASSPGQVNTGELFF. In nucleotides, the CDR3 is TGTGCCAGCAGCCCGGGACAGGTGAACACCGGGGAGCTGTTTTTT.

The chain carries TRBV7-8 and TRBJ1-1; perhaps TRBD1 as D (6 bases). The V gene's germline CDR1 is SGHVS and CDR2 FQNEAQ. V was trimmed by 4 bases and J by 1 base, leaving 10 bases between them. There are 14 residues in the CDR3. The CDR3 protein is CASSWGGRNTEAFF. The DNA for the CDR3 is TGTGCCAGCAGCTGGGGGGGGCGGAACACTGAAGCTTTCTTT.

The chain has TRBV7-8 and TRBJ2-7; unclear D gene. This CDR3 has 12 residues. In germline, CDR1 is SGHVS, CDR2 FQNEAQ. V lost 6 bases to trimming and J lost 4 bases, with 10 bases between them. The CDR3, as DNA: TGTGCCAGCAGTTCTCCTAGGTACGAGCAGTACTTC. Its protein product is CASSSPRYEQYF.

The V and J genes are TRBV27 and TRBJ2-7; TRBD2 matches 7 bases. V lost 7 bases to trimming and J lost 6 bases; unmatched junction nucleotides: 18. The germline V gene encodes CDR1 MNHEY and CDR2 SMNVEV (reference sequence). This CDR3 spans 16 amino acids. This chain's CDR3 is CASKSTAGRARAEQYF. CDR3 in DNA: TGTGCCAGCAAATCAACGGCGGGGAGGGCCCGGGCCGAGCAGTACTTC.